This T cell receptor (beta chain) was recovered during a study of T cell repertoires in cytomegalovirus infection. Overall study context: Public TCR beta signatures indicated both CMV infection and matching HLA type.

Each CDR3 protein is one row after TCRdb ran MiXCR on the reads. This table has 170,000 or so distinct CDR3 sequences, approximately 18% appearing once. V shed 6 bases and J 4 bases; nucleotides not matched to a gene: 11. Germline loops: CDR1 SGHVS, CDR2 FNYEAQ. The CDR3 length is 16 residues. Source material: CD8+ T cells from PBMCs. The rearrangement links TRBV7-6 to TRBJ1-1, with TRBD1 matching 10 bases. The source is a human donor in good health (CMV status not recorded). Some clones in this sample may be carry-over from other donors' samples. In DNA, the CDR3 is TGTGCCAGCAGGCCGGGACAGGGGCCAGGTGGCACTGAAGCTTTCTTT. It is translated as CASRPGQGPGGTEAFF. The variable domain in full, completed from reference TRBV7-6 and TRBJ1-1, reads GAGVSQSPRYKVTKRGQDVALRCDPISGHVSLYWYRQALGQGPEFLTYFNYEAQQDKSGLPNDRFSAERPEGSISTLTIQRTEQRDSAMYRCASRPGQGPGGTEAFFGQGTRLTVV.